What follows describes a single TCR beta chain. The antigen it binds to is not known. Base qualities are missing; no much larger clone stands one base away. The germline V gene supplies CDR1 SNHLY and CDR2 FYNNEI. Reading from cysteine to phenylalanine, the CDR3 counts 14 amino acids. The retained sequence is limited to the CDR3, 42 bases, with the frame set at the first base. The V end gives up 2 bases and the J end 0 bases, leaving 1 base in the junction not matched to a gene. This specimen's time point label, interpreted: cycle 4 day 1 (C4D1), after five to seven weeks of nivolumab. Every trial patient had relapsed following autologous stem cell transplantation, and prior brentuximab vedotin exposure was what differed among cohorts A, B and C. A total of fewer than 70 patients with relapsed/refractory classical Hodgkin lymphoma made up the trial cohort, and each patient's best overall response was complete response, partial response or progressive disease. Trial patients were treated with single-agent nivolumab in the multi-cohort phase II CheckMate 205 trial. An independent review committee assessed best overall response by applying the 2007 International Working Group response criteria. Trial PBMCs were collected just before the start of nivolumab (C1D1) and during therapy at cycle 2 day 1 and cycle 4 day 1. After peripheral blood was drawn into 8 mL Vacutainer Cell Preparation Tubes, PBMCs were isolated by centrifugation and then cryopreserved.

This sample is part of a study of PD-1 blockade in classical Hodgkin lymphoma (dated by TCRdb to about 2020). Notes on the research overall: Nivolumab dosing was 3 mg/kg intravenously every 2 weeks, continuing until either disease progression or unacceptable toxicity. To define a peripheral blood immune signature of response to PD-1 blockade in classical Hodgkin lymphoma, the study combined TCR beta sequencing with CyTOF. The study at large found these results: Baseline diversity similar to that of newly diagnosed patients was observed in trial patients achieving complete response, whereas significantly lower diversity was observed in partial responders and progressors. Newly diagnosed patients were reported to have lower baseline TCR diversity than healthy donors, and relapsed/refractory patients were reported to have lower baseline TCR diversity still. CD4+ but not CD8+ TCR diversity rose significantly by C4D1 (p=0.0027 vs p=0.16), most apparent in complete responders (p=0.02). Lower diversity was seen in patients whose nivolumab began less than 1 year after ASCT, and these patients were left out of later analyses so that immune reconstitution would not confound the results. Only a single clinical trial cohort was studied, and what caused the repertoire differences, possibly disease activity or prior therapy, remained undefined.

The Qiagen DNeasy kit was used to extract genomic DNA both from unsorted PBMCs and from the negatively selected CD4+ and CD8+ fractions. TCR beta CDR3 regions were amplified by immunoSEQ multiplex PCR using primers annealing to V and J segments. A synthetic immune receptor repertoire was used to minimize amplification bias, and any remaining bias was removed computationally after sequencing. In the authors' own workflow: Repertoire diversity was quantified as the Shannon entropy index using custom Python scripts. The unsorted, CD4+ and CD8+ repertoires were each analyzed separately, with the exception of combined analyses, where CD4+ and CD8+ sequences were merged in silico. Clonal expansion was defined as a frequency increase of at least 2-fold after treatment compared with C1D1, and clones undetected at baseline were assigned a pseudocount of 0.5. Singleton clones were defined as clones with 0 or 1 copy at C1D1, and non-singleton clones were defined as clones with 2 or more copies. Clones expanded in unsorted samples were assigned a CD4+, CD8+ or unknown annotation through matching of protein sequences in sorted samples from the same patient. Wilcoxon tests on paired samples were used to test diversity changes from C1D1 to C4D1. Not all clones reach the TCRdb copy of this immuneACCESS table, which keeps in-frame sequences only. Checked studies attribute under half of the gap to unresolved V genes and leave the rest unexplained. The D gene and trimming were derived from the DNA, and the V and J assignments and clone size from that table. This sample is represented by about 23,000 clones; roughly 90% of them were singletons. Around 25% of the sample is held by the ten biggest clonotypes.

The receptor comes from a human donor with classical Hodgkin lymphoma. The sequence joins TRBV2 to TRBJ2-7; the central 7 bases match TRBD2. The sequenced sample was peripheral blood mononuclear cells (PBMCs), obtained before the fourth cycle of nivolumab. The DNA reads TGTGCCAGCAGTGAATGGGACTACTCCTACGAGCAGTACTTC. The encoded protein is CASSEWDYSYEQYF.